This T cell receptor (beta chain) appears in the sequencing data of a study of T-cell memory formation after mild COVID-19. Study results and limitations: Mainly in CM and EM were contracting CD4+ clones; CD8+ were in EMRA. Some SARS-CoV-2-responding clones were already detected in memory before infection. CD4+ bias marked clones expanding day 15 to 37, unlike balanced contracting clones.

This clonotype was recorded a few times. Its antigen is not known. 5'RACE with constant-segment primers yielded barcoded, UMI-tagged TCR alpha and TCR beta cDNA libraries. TCRdb re-analysed the 5' RACE reads in MiXCR, keeping a single row per CDR3 protein. This table has almost 550,000 distinct CDR3 sequences, roughly 20% appearing once. The CDR3 spans 15 residues. CDR1 is MGHRA and CDR2 is YSYEKL in the germline V gene. Trimming cost V 6 bases and J 4 bases, with 17 bases left between them. This clonotype originated in an adult woman who had mild COVID-19 (a few samples of this study predate the infection). Cell type and time point are not known. The V call is TRBV4-1, the J call TRBJ2-3, with D possibly matching TRBD2 (8 bases). What was sequenced was PBMCs or a T cell subset sorted from them (not recorded which). The CDR3 DNA is TGCGCCAGCAGTAAAGGGACTAGGGGGCCAGATACGCAGTATTTT. The encoded protein is CASSKGTRGPDTQYF.